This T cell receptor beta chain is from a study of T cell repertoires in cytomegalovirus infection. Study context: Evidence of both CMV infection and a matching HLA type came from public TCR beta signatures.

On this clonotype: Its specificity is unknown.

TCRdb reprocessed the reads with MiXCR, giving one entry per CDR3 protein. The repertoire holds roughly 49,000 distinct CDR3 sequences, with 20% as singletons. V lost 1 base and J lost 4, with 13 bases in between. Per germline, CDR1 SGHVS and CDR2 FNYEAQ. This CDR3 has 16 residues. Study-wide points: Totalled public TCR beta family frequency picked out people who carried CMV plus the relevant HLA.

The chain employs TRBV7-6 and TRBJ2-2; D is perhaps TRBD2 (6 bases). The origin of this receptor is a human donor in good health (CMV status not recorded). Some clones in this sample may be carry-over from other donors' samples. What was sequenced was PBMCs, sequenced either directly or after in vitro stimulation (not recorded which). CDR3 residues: CASSLEGGARTGELFF. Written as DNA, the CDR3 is TGTGCCAGCAGCTTAGAAGGAGGGGCTCGCACCGGGGAGCTGTTTTTT.